Below, one T cell receptor (beta chain) is given with its context. Its cognate antigen is unknown. This entry belongs to a study of yellow fever vaccine responses in identical twins. TCRdb itself ran the RT-PCR reads through MiXCR, one entry per CDR3 protein. The sample records about 23,000 distinct CDR3 sequences, under 80% being singletons. Study-level points and caveats: Twins reportedly mounted vaccine T cell responses that seemed partly convergent, partly personalized.

J was trimmed by 0 bases and V by 4 bases; bases with no gene match: 7. This CDR3 region has 18 residues. Germline CDR1 MRHNA, CDR2 SNTAGT. This clonotype originated in a woman younger than 35 who received the yellow fever vaccine. J is TRBJ2-6 and V is TRBV6-4, with 9 bases identical to TRBD1. The sample consisted of T cells from blood (PBMCs), unsorted or a sorted subset (not recorded which), taken before or after yellow fever vaccination (not recorded which). The CDR3 DNA is TGTGCCAGCAGTGGCTGGGACAGGGTCTCCTCTGGGGCCAACGTCCTGACTTTC. Translated: CASSGWDRVSSGANVLTF.